These T cell receptor beta chains were read from a single sample in a study of T cells in localized non-small cell lung cancer. Repertoires were generated with immunoSEQ multiplex PCR, while TCRdb's copy carries only in-frame clones and drops some. The sample holds about 33,000 clones; 70% to 90% are singletons and the top ten take 4% to 5%. The sample in question was peripheral blood, obtained before any cancer treatment. The receptors come from a male donor at least 60 years old with stage III lung adenocarcinoma. The CDR3 runs from the conserved cysteine through the conserved F or W. The D gene is left open where the match is weak. For some rows the clone size is stated as once, few or many, or as a class when expanded; others skip it.

j_call | d_call | clone_size | v_call | cdr3_nt | cdr3_aa
TRBJ2-3 | . | . | TRBV7-9 | TGTGCCAGCAGCTTCAGTGGCACAGATACGCAGTATTTT | CASSFSGTDTQYF
TRBJ2-3 | TRBD1 | . | TRBV18 | TGTGCCAGCTCACTGAACAGGGGAGCAATCACAGATACGCAGTATTTT | CASSLNRGAITDTQYF
TRBJ1-2 | . | once | TRBV7-9 | TGTGCCAGCAGCCCGGCCGACAGGCCTGGCTATGGCTACACCTTC | CASSPADRPGYGYTF
TRBJ2-6 | . | . | TRBV19 | TGTGCCAGTAGCCACAGCTCTGGGGCCAACGTCCTGACTTTC | CASSHSSGANVLTF
TRBJ2-1 | TRBD2 | few | TRBV5-1 | TGCGCCAGCAGCAAACTAGCGGGGGGAAACAATGAGCAGTTCTTC | CASSKLAGGNNEQFF
TRBJ1-3 | . | . | TRBV6-5 | TGTGCCAGCAGTTACACCAGGGGCTATGGAAACACCATATATTTT | CASSYTRGYGNTIYF
TRBJ2-1 | . | . | TRBV7-8 | TGTGCCAGCAGCCCAGGACAGTGGCTCCACAATGAGCAGTTCTTC | CASSPGQWLHNEQFF
TRBJ1-2 | TRBD1 | . | TRBV7-2 | TGTGCCAGCAGCTTTGACAGGGGAGTCTCAGACTATGGCTACACCTTC | CASSFDRGVSDYGYTF
TRBJ1-1 | . | . | TRBV20-1 | TGCAGTGCTCAGAGGTCACAGAGGGCTTTCTTT | CSAQRSQRAFF
TRBJ1-2 | . | . | TRBV6-4 | TGTGCCAGCAGTGAGTGGCGGGACTCCCTTGGGGATGGCTACACCTTC | CASSEWRDSLGDGYTF
TRBJ1-1 | . | . | TRBV11-2 | TGTGCCAGCAGCTTAACGGGGGGAGGGACTGAAGCTTTCTTT | CASSLTGGGTEAFF
TRBJ1-5 | . | . | TRBV6-6 | TGTGCCAGCAGGCGGATAGGACGGGAGAATCAGCCCCAGCATTTT | CASRRIGRENQPQHF
TRBJ1-2 | TRBD1 | . | TRBV19 | TGTGCCAGTGGTCGACAGGGGACTTCATATGGCTACACCTTC | CASGRQGTSYGYTF
TRBJ2-7 | . | once | TRBV7-9 | TGTGCCAGCAGCCCAGACAGTCGAGGAGAGCAGTACTTC | CASSPDSRGEQYF
TRBJ2-2 | . | . | TRBV6-1 | TGTGCCAGCAGTGATGGTGAGAGGGGGTACACCGGGGAGCTGTTTTTT | CASSDGERGYTGELFF
TRBJ2-3 | . | . | TRBV6-5 | TGTGCCAGCAGACGCCAAGGTGGTGATACGCAGTATTTT | CASRRQGGDTQYF
TRBJ1-2 | . | . | TRBV19 | TGTGCCAGTATCGGGACACTCTATGGCTACACCTTC | CASIGTLYGYTF
TRBJ2-5 | TRBD1 | . | TRBV14 | TGTGCCAGCAGCCCAACGAGGGGGCCCCCGTACTTC | CASSPTRGPPYF
TRBJ2-7 | TRBD1 | . | TRBV28 | TGTGCCAGCAGTCAACAGGGGCTCGGTCTGTACTTC | CASSQQGLGLYF
TRBJ2-6 | TRBD1 | . | TRBV7-9 | TGTGCCAGCAGCTGGAAGGGACAGGGCTCTGGGGCCAACGTCCTGACTTTC | CASSWKGQGSGANVLTF
TRBJ1-1 | . | . | TRBV19 | TGTGCCAGTAGCCGGGGAGGATGGAACACTGAAGCTTTCTTT | CASSRGGWNTEAFF
TRBJ1-6 | TRBD1 | . | TRBV14 | TGTGCCAGCAGCCCGTGGACAGGGCCGAGCTCCTATAATTCACCCCTCCACTTT | CASSPWTGPSSYNSPLHF
TRBJ2-7 | TRBD1 | once | TRBV27 | TGTGCCACCCCCCCTCCGGACAGGGGAACCCACGAGCAGTACTTC | CATPPPDRGTHEQYF
TRBJ2-2 | TRBD2 | . | TRBV7-8 | TGTGCCAGCAGCCTTACTAGCGTGGACACCGGGGAGCTGTTTTTT | CASSLTSVDTGELFF
TRBJ1-4 | . | . | TRBV9 | TGTGCCAGCAGCCTCGGGGGACACCCGTACGAAAAACTGTTTTTT | CASSLGGHPYEKLFF
TRBJ1-2 | . | . | TRBV5-6 | TGTGCCAGCAGCCGCCCCGGACGGATTATTGACTATGGCTACACCTTC | CASSRPGRIIDYGYTF
TRBJ1-2 | TRBD1 | . | TRBV29-1 | TGCAGCGTTGCGGACAGGGTGGCAGGCTACACCTTC | CSVADRVAGYTF
TRBJ2-2 | . | . | TRBV7-9 | TGTGCCAGCAGCTTAGCGGATGGGAACGGGGAGCTGTTTTTT | CASSLADGNGELFF
TRBJ2-7 | TRBD1 | . | TRBV11-2 | TGTGCCAGCAGCCGCAGTTGGGACAGGTCACCACTTGGGGGCTACGAGCAGTACTTC | CASSRSWDRSPLGGYEQYF
TRBJ1-3 | TRBD1 | . | TRBV4-2 | TGTGCCAGCAGCCTAGGACAGGATTTCTCTGGAAACACCATATATTTT | CASSLGQDFSGNTIYF
TRBJ1-1 | TRBD1 | . | TRBV12-5 | TGTGCTAGTGGTTCCCGGACAGGGCCCTTTGAAGCTTTCTTT | CASGSRTGPFEAFF
TRBJ1-2 | TRBD1 | once | TRBV28 | TGTGCCAGCAGCCGGACAGGGTCGCTTGGCTACACCTTC | CASSRTGSLGYTF
TRBJ1-1 | TRBD1 | . | TRBV18 | TGTGCCAGCTCACGAGGGGGCGCCAGCACTGAAGCTTTCTTT | CASSRGGASTEAFF
TRBJ2-7 | . | . | TRBV4-1 | TGCGCCAGCAGCCTATCCCCCCAATTTGCGGGCGAGCAGTACTTC | CASSLSPQFAGEQYF
TRBJ2-7 | . | . | TRBV6-5 | TGTGCCAGCAGTACTCGGACCCACAGCTCCTACGAGCAGTACTTC | CASSTRTHSSYEQYF
TRBJ2-7 | . | . | TRBV10-3 | TGTGCCATCAGTGAGAACTCAGTCAGTGGGTCCGAGCAGTACTTC | CAISENSVSGSEQYF
TRBJ1-5 | TRBD1 | . | TRBV6-1 | TGTGCCACCTTGCTCGACAGGGGCCAGAATCAGCCCCAGCATTTT | CATLLDRGQNQPQHF
TRBJ2-7 | . | . | TRBV30 | TGTGCCTGGAGTACATTAAGCTCCTACGAGCAGTACTTC | CAWSTLSSYEQYF
TRBJ1-5 | . | . | TRBV6-5 | TGTGCCAGCACCCCACTACAGGGAACCCAGCCCCAGCATTTT | CASTPLQGTQPQHF
TRBJ2-5 | . | . | TRBV28 | TGTGCCAGCAGAAAACAGGGTTTGGAGACCCAGTACTTC | CASRKQGLETQYF
TRBJ1-1 | TRBD1 | once | TRBV28 | TGTGCCAGTCTCCGGGGACAGGGTGTAGTGGCTTTCTTT | CASLRGQGVVAFF
TRBJ1-4 | TRBD1 | . | TRBV7-9 | TGTGCCAGCAGCTCCACAGGGGGCGTTGGTGAAAAACTGTTTTTT | CASSSTGGVGEKLFF
TRBJ1-3 | . | . | TRBV19 | TGTGCCAGTAGTTTCGTAGGGCACAGCTCTGGAAACACCATATATTTT | CASSFVGHSSGNTIYF
TRBJ1-3 | . | few | TRBV29-1 | TGCAGCGTCCGCTTGTCTGGCGGAAACACCATATATTTT | CSVRLSGGNTIYF
TRBJ1-4 | TRBD1 | . | TRBV6-5 | TGTGCCAGCAGTTACGGACAGGGGGTTAATGAAAAACTGTTTTTT | CASSYGQGVNEKLFF
TRBJ1-1 | . | . | TRBV6-4 | TGTGCCAGCCGTAAGGACGCCCGAACTGAAGCTTTCTTT | CASRKDARTEAFF
TRBJ1-2 | . | . | TRBV5-4 | TGTGCCAGCAGCTTTAGAATCCCGGACCCTAACTATGGCTACACCTTC | CASSFRIPDPNYGYTF
TRBJ1-5 | . | . | TRBV19 | TGTGCCAGTAGTTTAATGGGACAAAGCAATCAGCCCCAGCATTTT | CASSLMGQSNQPQHF
TRBJ1-6 | TRBD1 | few | TRBV19 | TGTGCCAGTAGTACCGGGACAGCGTATAATTCACCCCTCCACTTT | CASSTGTAYNSPLHF
TRBJ1-1 | . | few | TRBV2 | TGTGCCAGCAGTCCCAGGACGGACACTGAAGCTTTCTTT | CASSPRTDTEAFF
TRBJ2-3 | . | . | TRBV2 | TGTGCCAGCAGTGAAGCCCAATGGAGCACAGATACGCAGTATTTT | CASSEAQWSTDTQYF
TRBJ1-2 | . | few | TRBV27 | TGTGCCAGCAGTTTATCCCCCAGAGCTAACTATGGCTACACCTTC | CASSLSPRANYGYTF
TRBJ1-1 | . | . | TRBV19 | TGTGCCAGTAGTGATCCGGGGGGAGCAGACACTGAAGCTTTCTTT | CASSDPGGADTEAFF
TRBJ2-1 | . | . | TRBV10-3 | TGTGCCATCAGTTCGGGTAGGTCTGGGGCTTACAATGAGCAGTTCTTC | CAISSGRSGAYNEQFF
TRBJ2-5 | . | . | TRBV6-1 | TGTGCCAGCAGTGGAGGCGGGACCCAGTACTTC | CASSGGGTQYF
TRBJ1-1 | . | . | TRBV5-4 | TGTGCCAGCAGCTTGGAGGCAAAGAACACTGAAGCTTTCTTT | CASSLEAKNTEAFF